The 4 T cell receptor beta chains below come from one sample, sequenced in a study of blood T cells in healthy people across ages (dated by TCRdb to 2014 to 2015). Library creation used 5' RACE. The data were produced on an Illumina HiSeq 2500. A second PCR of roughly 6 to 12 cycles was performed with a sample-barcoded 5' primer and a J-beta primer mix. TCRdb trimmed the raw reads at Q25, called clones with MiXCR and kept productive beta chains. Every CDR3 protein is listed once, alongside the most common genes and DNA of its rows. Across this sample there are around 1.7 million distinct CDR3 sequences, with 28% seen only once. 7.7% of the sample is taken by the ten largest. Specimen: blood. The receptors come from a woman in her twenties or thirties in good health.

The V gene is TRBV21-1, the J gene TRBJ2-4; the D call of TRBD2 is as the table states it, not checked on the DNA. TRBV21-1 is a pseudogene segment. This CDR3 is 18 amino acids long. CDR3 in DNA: TGTGCCAGCAGCATGAGACTAGCGGGGGGATTCTCCTACAATGAGCAGTACTTC. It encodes CASSMRLAGGFSYNEQYF.

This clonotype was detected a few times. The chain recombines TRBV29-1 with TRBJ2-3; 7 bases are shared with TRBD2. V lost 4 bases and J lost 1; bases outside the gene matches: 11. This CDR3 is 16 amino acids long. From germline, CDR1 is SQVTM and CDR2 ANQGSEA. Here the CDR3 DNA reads TGCAGCGTTGGACGCGGTAGAGCGGGACGCACAGATACGCAGTATTTT. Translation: CSVGRGRAGRTDTQYF.

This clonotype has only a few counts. The CDR3 DNA is TGTGCCAGCAGTGAAGACCGGGGAAGTAATGAAAAACTGTTTTTT. It translates to CASSEDRGSNEKLFF. The V gene is TRBV2, the J gene TRBJ1-4; D not resolved. This CDR3 region has 15 residues. Trimming removed 1 base from V and 4 bases from J, with 10 bases in between. Germline V CDR1 and CDR2: SNHLY, FYNNEI.

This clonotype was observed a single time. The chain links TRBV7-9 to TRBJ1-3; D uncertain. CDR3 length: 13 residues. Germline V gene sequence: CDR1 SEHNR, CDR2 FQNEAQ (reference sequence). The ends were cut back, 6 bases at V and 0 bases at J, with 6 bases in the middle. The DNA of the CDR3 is TGTGCCAGCAGAATGTTCTCTGGAAACACCATATATTTT. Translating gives CASRMFSGNTIYF.